This TCR beta chain came from a study of cytomegalovirus exposure and HLA in healthy donors (dated 2017 in TCRdb). At the level of the whole study: The roughly 670 repertoires of the first cohort and the 110 or so validation repertoires were produced on the same platform, according to a later analysis. The study aimed to test whether cataloging public T cell receptors could reveal signatures of past pathogen exposure. Besides the first cohort of hundreds of subjects, a separate validation cohort made up of 120 or so different subjects was used. High-throughput TCR immunosequencing, statistical association of individual TCRs with disease status, and machine learning were combined to predict cytomegalovirus infection status. Results and caveats for the whole study, not just this receptor: Most TCR sequences were observed very rarely across donors, whereas some public TCRs were present in many individuals. The validation cohort had no HLA typing available for a later analysis, so co-occurrence within that cohort was assessed over all 120 or so repertoires. Cytomegalovirus status was reported to be diagnosed by the classifier with high specificity and sensitivity in both the original and validation cohorts. In the study, about 150 TCR beta chains were listed as associated with cytomegalovirus. Three of the identified cytomegalovirus-associated TCR beta chains were confirmed in vitro to be specific for cytomegalovirus antigens. A later analysis found that TCRs clustered in the first cohort also tended to co-occur in the roughly 120 validation repertoires, with approximately 94% of cluster scores above 0. It was suggested by the authors that the approach could potentially be generalized to other disease states and immunological phenotypes.

To prepare the library, the immunoSEQ multiplex PCR assay was applied. Per the original workflow: A statistical classification framework was built for diagnosing cytomegalovirus status from the catalog of TCR beta chain sequences. Held by TCRdb, this immuneACCESS table contains in-frame sequences only and omits some clones. Under half of the omission traces to an unresolved V gene where checked; the cause of the rest is unknown. Clonal size and the V and J genes are those of that table, whereas D and trimming came from the DNA. The sample table contains some 50,000 clones; only one count was recorded for 90% to 95% of them. Of the sample, 5.8% is held by the ten largest clones. As concerns this clone: Its antigen is not yet known. No clone much larger than this one lies a single base away; base qualities are absent.

Donors formed part of the validation cohort, which comprised approximately 130 subjects and was distinct from the first cohort of under 800 subjects. Reading the germline V gene gives CDR1 KGHSH and CDR2 LQKENI. The CDR3 measures 14 amino acids from cysteine to phenylalanine. Only CDR3 DNA is held: 42 bases, read in frame from base 1. V lost 3 bases and J lost 6 bases; the stretch between them is 13 bases long. This sequence was found in a woman aged 18-29 years in good health and CMV-seronegative. The chain was built from TRBV18 and TRBJ2-3; the D gene is perhaps TRBD2, on 5 matching bases. The sample was PBMCs. The CDR3 region reads CASSPVGGRDTQYF. The DNA is as follows: TGTGCCAGCTCACCCGTCGGAGGCAGGGATACGCAGTATTTT. This CDR3, with the reference TRBV18 and TRBJ2-3 proteins standing in past its ends, gives the full variable domain NAGVMQNPRHLVRRRGQEARLRCSPMKGHSHVYWYRQLPEEGLKFMVYLQKENIIDESGMPKERFSAEFPKEGPSILRIQQVVRGDSAAYFCASSPVGGRDTQYFGPGTRLTVL.